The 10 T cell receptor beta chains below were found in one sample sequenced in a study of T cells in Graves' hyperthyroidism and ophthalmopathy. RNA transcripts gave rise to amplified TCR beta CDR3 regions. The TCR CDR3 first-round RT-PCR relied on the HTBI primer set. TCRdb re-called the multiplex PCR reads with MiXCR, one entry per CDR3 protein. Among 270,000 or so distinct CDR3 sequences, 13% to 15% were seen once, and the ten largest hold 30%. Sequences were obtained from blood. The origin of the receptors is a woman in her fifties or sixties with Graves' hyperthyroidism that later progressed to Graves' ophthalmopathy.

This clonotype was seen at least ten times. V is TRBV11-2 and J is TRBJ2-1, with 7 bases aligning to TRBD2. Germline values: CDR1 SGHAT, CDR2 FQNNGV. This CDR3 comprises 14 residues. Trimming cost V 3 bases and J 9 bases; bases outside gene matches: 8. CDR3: CASSLAGRGGEQFF. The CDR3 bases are TGTGCCAGCAGCTTGGCGGGTCGCGGGGGTGAGCAGTTCTTC. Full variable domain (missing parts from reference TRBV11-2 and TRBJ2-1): EAGVAQSPRYKIIEKRQSVAFWCNPISGHATLYWYQQILGQGPKLLIQFQNNGVVDDSQLPKDRFSAERLKGVDSTLKIQPAKLEDSAVYLCASSLAGRGGEQFFGPGTRLTVL.

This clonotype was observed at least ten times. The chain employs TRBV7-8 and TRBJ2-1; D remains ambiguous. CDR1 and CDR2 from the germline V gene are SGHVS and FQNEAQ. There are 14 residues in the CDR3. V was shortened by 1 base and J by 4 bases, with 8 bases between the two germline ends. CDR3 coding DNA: TGTGCCAGCAGCTTAGATTCTGAGTACAATGAGCAGTTCTTC. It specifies CASSLDSEYNEQFF.

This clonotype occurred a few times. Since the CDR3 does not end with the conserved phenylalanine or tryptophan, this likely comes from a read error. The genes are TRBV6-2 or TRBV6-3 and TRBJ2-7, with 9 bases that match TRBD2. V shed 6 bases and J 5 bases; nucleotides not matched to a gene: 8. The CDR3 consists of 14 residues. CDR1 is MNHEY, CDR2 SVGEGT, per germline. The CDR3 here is CASSLREGLHEQYS. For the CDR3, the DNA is TGTGCCAGCAGCCTGCGGGAGGGCCTACACGAGCAGTACTCC.

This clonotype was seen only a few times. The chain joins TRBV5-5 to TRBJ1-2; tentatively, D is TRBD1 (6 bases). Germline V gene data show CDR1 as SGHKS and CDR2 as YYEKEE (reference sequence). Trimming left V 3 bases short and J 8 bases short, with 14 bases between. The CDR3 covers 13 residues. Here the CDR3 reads CASSSAGVLGYTF. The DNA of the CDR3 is TGTGCCAGCAGCTCGGCAGGGGTGTTGGGCTACACCTTC.

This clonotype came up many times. For the CDR3, the DNA is TGTGCCAGCTCACCACAAAAGGGGGTGCAGTTCTTC. It codes for CASSPQKGVQFF. V and J are TRBV18 and TRBJ2-1, with TRBD1 as a possible D gene (6 bases). This CDR3 comprises 12 residues. Trimming stripped 1 base from V and 12 bases from J, with 10 bases between. From germline, CDR1 is KGHSH and CDR2 LQKENI.

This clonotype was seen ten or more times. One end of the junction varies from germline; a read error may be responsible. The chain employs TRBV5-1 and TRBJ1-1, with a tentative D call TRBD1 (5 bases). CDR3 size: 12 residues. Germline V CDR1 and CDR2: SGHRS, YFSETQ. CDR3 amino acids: CASSRTNTEAFF. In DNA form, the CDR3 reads TGTGCCAGCAGCAGGACAAACACTGAAGCTTTCTTT.

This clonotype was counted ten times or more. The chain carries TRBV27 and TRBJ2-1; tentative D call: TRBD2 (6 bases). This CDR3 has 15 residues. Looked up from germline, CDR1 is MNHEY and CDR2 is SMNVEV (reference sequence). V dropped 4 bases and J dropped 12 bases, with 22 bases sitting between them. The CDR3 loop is CASSSEMLKVGGQFF. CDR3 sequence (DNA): TGTGCCAGCAGTTCAGAGATGCTAAAGGTCGGGGGGCAGTTCTTC.

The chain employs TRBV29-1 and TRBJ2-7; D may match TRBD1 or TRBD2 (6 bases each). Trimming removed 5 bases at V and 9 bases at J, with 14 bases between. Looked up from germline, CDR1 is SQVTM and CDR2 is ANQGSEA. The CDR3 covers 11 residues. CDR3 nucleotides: TGCAGCGTTTCGGGGGCAGCAGGGCAGTACTTC. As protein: CSVSGAAGQYF.

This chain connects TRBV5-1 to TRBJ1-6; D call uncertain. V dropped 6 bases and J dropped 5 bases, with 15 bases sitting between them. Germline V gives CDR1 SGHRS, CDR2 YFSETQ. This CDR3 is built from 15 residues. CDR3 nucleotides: TGCGCCAGCACCTATTCCGGGCCCAATAATTCACCCCTCCACTTT. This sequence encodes CASTYSGPNNSPLHF.

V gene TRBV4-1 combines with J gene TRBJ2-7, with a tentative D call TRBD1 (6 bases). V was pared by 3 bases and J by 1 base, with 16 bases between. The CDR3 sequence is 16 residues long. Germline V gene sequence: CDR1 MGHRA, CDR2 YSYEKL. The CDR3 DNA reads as TGCGCCAGCAGCCATGTCAGAGGGGGACAATCCTACGAGCAGTACTTC. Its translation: CASSHVRGGQSYEQYF.